These 3 T cell receptor beta chains came from one sample sequenced in a study of blood T cell repertoires in COVID-19. Only in-frame clones appear in the TCRdb table, and some are missing; sequencing was by immunoSEQ multiplex PCR. The profile covers 210,000 or so clones, with about nine tenths appearing a single time and around 7% taken by the ten largest. Sequenced: peripheral blood. These receptors came from a man aged 40-49 years with acute or convalescent COVID-19.

V and J are TRBV6-2 or TRBV6-3 and TRBJ2-2; TRBD2 is a possible D gene (5 bases). From germline, CDR1 is MNHEY and CDR2 SVGEGT. The germline V and J ends were trimmed by 6 bases and 7 bases, with 9 bases remaining between them. There are 12 residues in the CDR3. In nucleotides, the CDR3 is TGTGCCAGCAGCCTCACTAGCGGGGAGCTGTTTTTT. Its translation is CASSLTSGELFF.

The chain combines TRBV5-1 with TRBJ1-6; maybe TRBD1 (6 bases). V lost 4 bases and J 7 bases, leaving 12 bases between the germline ends. Per germline, CDR1 SGHRS and CDR2 YFSETQ. The CDR3 is 14 residues long. The CDR3 spells CASSPGQPNSPLHF. The CDR3 DNA reads TGCGCCAGCAGCCCTGGACAGCCAAATTCACCCCTCCACTTT.

V and J are TRBV21-1 and TRBJ2-3; TRBD2 was called by the table and not checked on the DNA. TRBV21-1 is an annotated pseudogene. The CDR3 runs to 21 residues. CDR3: CASSKATRDSLAGGFTDTQYF. The CDR3 DNA follows: TGTGCCAGCAGCAAAGCTACCAGGGACAGCCTAGCGGGGGGTTTCACAGATACGCAGTATTTT.